This T cell receptor (beta chain) was found in a study of OX40 agonist ivuxolimab in advanced cancers. TCRdb keeps only in-frame clones here, not all; method: immunoSEQ multiplex PCR. The repertoire consists of 20,000 to 25,000 clones, with 84% occurring once and the leading ten covering 15% to 20%. This CDR3 spans 15 amino acids. V was trimmed by 0 bases and J by 4 bases, leaving 13 bases between them. Germline CDR1 and CDR2: GTSNPN and SVGIG (reference sequence). Here the sequenced sample was CD4+ or CD8+ T cells sorted from blood, taken in a trial of the OX40 agonist ivuxolimab. The chain links TRBV30 to TRBJ1-5, with D tentatively TRBD1 (6 bases). This TCR was sampled from an adult with an advanced solid tumor such as melanoma, head and neck, liver or kidney cancer. The CDR3 sequence is CAWSVNNQGNQPQHF. The CDR3 DNA sequence: TGTGCCTGGAGTGTAAACAATCAGGGGAATCAGCCCCAGCATTTT.